This TCR beta chain comes out of a study of blood T cells in healthy people across ages. This clonotype was observed a handful of times. Its antigen is unidentified. Whole-study findings and limits: One million T cells yielded diversity estimates that were considered underestimates.

Each sample gave at least 6 million isolated PBMCs. Using a J-beta primer mix together with a sample-barcoded 5' primer, a second PCR was run for roughly 7 to 11 cycles. TCRdb processed the 5' RACE reads anew with MiXCR; each CDR3 protein has one entry. The data show about 730,000 distinct CDR3 sequences, roughly 41% seen once. The CDR3 length is 13 residues. Germline CDR1 is SQVTM and CDR2 is ANQGSEA. Deletions cut 4 bases from V and 0 bases from J, with 10 bases between. The chain links TRBV29-1 to TRBJ2-7; D gene uncertain. This receptor was identified in a woman aged 55-70 years in good health. The sequenced material came from blood. CDR3: CSVAGPTSYEQYF. CDR3 sequence (DNA): TGCAGCGTTGCCGGACCTACCTCCTACGAGCAGTACTTC.